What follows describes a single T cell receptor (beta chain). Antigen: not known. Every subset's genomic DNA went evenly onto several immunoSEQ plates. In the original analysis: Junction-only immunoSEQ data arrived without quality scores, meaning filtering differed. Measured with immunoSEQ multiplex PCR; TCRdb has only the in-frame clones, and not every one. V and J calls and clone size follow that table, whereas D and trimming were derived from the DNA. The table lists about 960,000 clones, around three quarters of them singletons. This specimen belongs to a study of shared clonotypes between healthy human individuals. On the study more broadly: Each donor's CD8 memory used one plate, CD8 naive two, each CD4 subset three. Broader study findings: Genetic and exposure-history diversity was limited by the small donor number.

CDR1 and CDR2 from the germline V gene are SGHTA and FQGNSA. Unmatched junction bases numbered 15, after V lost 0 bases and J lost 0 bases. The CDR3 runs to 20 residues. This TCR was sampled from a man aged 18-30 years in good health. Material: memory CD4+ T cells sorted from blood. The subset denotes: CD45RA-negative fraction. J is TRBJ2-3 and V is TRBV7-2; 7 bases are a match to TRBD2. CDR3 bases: TGTGCCAGCAGCTTAGCGGGCGGGAGAAATGGGACGACTAGCACAGATACGCAGTATTTT. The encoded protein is CASSLAGGRNGTTSTDTQYF.